What follows are 21 T cell receptor beta chains derived from one specimen sequenced in a study of cytomegalovirus exposure and HLA in healthy donors (dated by TCRdb to about 2017). The library was produced with the immunoSEQ multiplex PCR assay. A mixture of 60 forward primers for TCR Vbeta segments and 13 reverse primers for TCR Jbeta segments was used in the multiplex PCR. This is the immuneACCESS table as TCRdb keeps it, with only in-frame sequences that have V and J called. A part of the clones is gone; compared with another copy, unresolved V genes explain less than half, and the rest is unexplained. In all, the sample holds roughly 99,000 clones, and around 77% of those were seen once. About 2% of the sample comes from the top ten. Sequencing used PBMCs. Receptors were obtained from a young man in good health and CMV-seronegative.

This chain uses TRBV14 with TRBJ2-3, with TRBD1 identical over 7 bases. J lost 4 bases, V lost 1 base, and 8 bases had no gene match. In germline, CDR1 is SGHDN, CDR2 FVKESK. CDR3 size: 16 residues. The DNA for the CDR3 is TGTGCCAGCAGCCAAGTTGGGACAGTAACGTCAGATACGCAGTATTTT. Translated, it gives CASSQVGTVTSDTQYF.

This rearrangement joins TRBV20-1 to TRBJ2-2; no reliable D call. Germline CDR1 and CDR2: DFQATT and SNEGSKA (reference sequence). V was clipped by 7 bases and J by 7 bases, with 7 bases between them. This CDR3 contains 10 residues. The CDR3 coding sequence is TGCAGTGTTGGCATCGGGGAGCTGTTTTTT. Residues: CSVGIGELFF.

The V call is TRBV6-5, the J call TRBJ1-6, with no clear D. CDR1 and CDR2 (germline): MNHEY, SVGAGI. The V gene lost 5 bases and the J gene lost 8 bases, with 16 bases spanning the gap. This CDR3 spans 15 amino acids. CDR3 sequence: CASSRTQAGDSPLHF. DNA of the CDR3: TGTGCCAGCAGTCGGACTCAGGCTGGAGATTCACCCCTCCACTTT.

This clone was seen a single time. This chain links TRBV14 with TRBJ2-1; TRBD1 is a possible D gene (6 bases). Germline assignment: CDR1 SGHDN and CDR2 FVKESK. Trimming pared 4 bases from V and 3 bases from J, leaving 10 bases between. This CDR3 spans 14 amino acids. The CDR3 sequence: CASSLTGNYNEQFF. CDR3 coding DNA: TGTGCCAGCAGCCTAACAGGGAACTACAATGAGCAGTTCTTC.

The gene calls are TRBV19 and TRBJ1-4, with 7 bases identical to TRBD1. This CDR3 has 16 amino acids. Germline CDR1 LNHDA, CDR2 SQIVND (reference sequence). V was pared by 1 base and J by 4 bases, with 6 bases of the junction left unmatched. The CDR3 region has the DNA TGTGCCAGTAGTATAGCTCGGGACAGATATAATGAAAAACTGTTTTTT. Encoded protein: CASSIARDRYNEKLFF.

The chain employs TRBV9 and TRBJ2-5; weak D call: TRBD2 (5 bases). From germline, CDR1 is SGDLS and CDR2 YYNGEE. CDR3 length: 15 residues. Trimming left V 1 base short and J 2 bases short, with 12 bases between. The CDR3 is CASSVQPGSQETQYF. CDR3 coding DNA: TGTGCCAGCAGCGTACAGCCGGGGAGTCAAGAGACCCAGTACTTC.

This clone was detected a few times. The chain joins TRBV5-6 to TRBJ1-6; D is uncertain. CDR3 size: 13 residues. The germline V gene encodes CDR1 SGHDT and CDR2 YYEEEE. Trimming shortened V by 5 bases and J by 7 bases, and 10 bases separated the two germline ends. The chain's CDR3 is CASRTQLNSPLHF. The CDR3 DNA reads TGTGCCAGCAGGACACAACTCAATTCACCCCTCCACTTT.

This chain uses TRBV2 with TRBJ1-2; TRBD1 might be the D (6 bases). The CDR3 runs 15 residues. Germline loops: CDR1 SNHLY, CDR2 FYNNEI. The V and J ends lost 0 bases and 6 bases respectively, with 14 bases between them. CDR3 in DNA: TGTGCCAGCAGTGAAGCGCTTCAGGGGAGGGATGGCTACACCTTC. It translates to CASSEALQGRDGYTF.

This chain uses TRBV7-6 with TRBJ1-4, with D hard to call. CDR1 is SGHVS and CDR2 is FNYEAQ in the germline V gene. The CDR3 covers 16 residues. Trimming left V 1 base short and J 3 bases short, with 12 bases between. For the CDR3, the DNA is TGTGCCAGCAGCTTAGGAGGTGCTGCATCTAATGAAAAACTGTTTTTT. Encoded protein: CASSLGGAASNEKLFF.

This clone was detected a few times. The chain has TRBV9 and TRBJ1-1; unclear D gene. This CDR3 has 15 amino acids. V was clipped by 3 bases and J by 1 base, with 13 bases between them. Germline CDR1 is SGDLS and CDR2 is YYNGEE. CDR3 bases: TGTGCCAGCAGCGCTTCGACCCGGGAGAACACTGAAGCTTTCTTT. Protein product: CASSASTRENTEAFF. Based on the CDR3 plus reference TRBV9 and TRBJ1-1, the full variable domain is DSGVTQTPKHLITATGQRVTLRCSPRSGDLSVYWYQQSLDQGLQFLIQYYNGEERAKGNILERFSAQQFPDLHSELNLSSLELGDSALYFCASSASTRENTEAFFGQGTRLTVV.

Only one count was recorded for this clone. The CDR3 loop reads CASSQVVLAGGPNEQFF. The CDR3, as DNA: TGTGCCAGCAGCCAAGTGGTACTAGCGGGGGGGCCGAATGAGCAGTTCTTC. The J gene is TRBJ2-1, the V gene TRBV13; 13 bases fit TRBD2. The CDR3 loop spans 17 amino acids. J was trimmed by 7 bases and V by 5 bases; bases with no gene match: 11. The germline V gene has CDR1 PRHDT and CDR2 FYEKMQ (reference sequence).

In its sample, this clone was seen a few times. The chain joins TRBV7-2 to TRBJ1-5; possibly TRBD1 for D (6 bases). Germline values: CDR1 SGHTA, CDR2 FQGNSA. This CDR3 comprises 15 residues. Trimming cost V 1 base and J 4 bases, with 11 bases left between them. CDR3 residues: CASSLGRGDNQPQHF. The CDR3 DNA reads as TGTGCCAGCAGCTTAGGCAGGGGCGATAATCAGCCCCAGCATTTT. Full variable domain (rest looked up from reference TRBV7-2 and TRBJ1-5): GAGVSQSPSNKVTEKGKDVELRCDPISGHTALYWYRQSLGQGLEFLIYFQGNSAPDKSGLPSDRFSAERTGGSVSTLTIQRTQQEDSAVYLCASSLGRGDNQPQHFGDGTRLSIL.

The chain combines TRBV9 with TRBJ1-2, with TRBD1 matching over 7 bases. Germline CDR1 SGDLS, CDR2 YYNGEE. The V and J ends lost 0 bases and 7 bases, in that order; junction bases with no gene match: 18. The CDR3 length is 18 residues. The CDR3 coding sequence is TGTGCCAGCAGCGTAGAAATATCGGTGGGCAGGGGGTCTTCTGGCTACACCTTC. It codes for CASSVEISVGRGSSGYTF. The whole variable domain, remainder taken from reference TRBV9 and TRBJ1-2, is DSGVTQTPKHLITATGQRVTLRCSPRSGDLSVYWYQQSLDQGLQFLIQYYNGEERAKGNILERFSAQQFPDLHSELNLSSLELGDSALYFCASSVEISVGRGSSGYTFGSGTRLTVV.

The chain links TRBV6-4 to TRBJ1-2; 9 bases align to TRBD1. The CDR3 has 15 amino acids. V lost 6 bases, J lost 3 bases, and 8 bases stayed unmatched. Germline V gives CDR1 MRHNA, CDR2 SNTAGT. The CDR3 DNA is TGTGCCAGCAGGAGCACAGGGGGCGCTGACTATGGCTACACCTTC. This encodes CASRSTGGADYGYTF.

This clone was picked up one time. This sequence joins TRBV7-9 and TRBJ1-1; TRBD1 is a possible D gene (6 bases). Trimming cost V 5 bases and J 5 bases, with 18 bases left between them. Germline V gene lookup returns CDR1 SEHNR and CDR2 FQNEAQ (reference sequence). The CDR3 has 15 residues. CDR3 sequence reads: CASSPPGGQGTEAFF. CDR3 sequence (DNA): TGTGCCAGCAGCCCCCCAGGCGGCCAGGGGACTGAAGCTTTCTTT.

In this sample, this clone is medium-sized. This sequence joins TRBV13 and TRBJ2-3; TRBD1 matches at 7 bases. The J segment lost 3 bases and the V segment lost 6 bases, leaving 0 bases of the junction unmatched. The germline V gene has CDR1 PRHDT and CDR2 FYEKMQ (reference sequence). CDR3 size: 12 residues. CDR3: CASRQGTDTQYF. CDR3 DNA sequence: TGTGCCAGCAGACAGGGGACAGATACGCAGTATTTT.

This rearrangement joins TRBV4-3 to TRBJ2-5; tentatively, D is TRBD1 (6 bases). Germline V gives CDR1 LGHNA, CDR2 YSLEER. Trimming pared 1 base from V and 9 bases from J, leaving 21 bases between. The CDR3 loop spans 16 amino acids. The CDR3 DNA sequence: TGCGCCAGCAGCCAAGTATCTGGGGGCGCGTTAGCAGCCCAGTACTTC. Its translation: CASSQVSGGALAAQYF.

On this clone: One end of the junction is discordant with germline, which a read error may explain. This chain links TRBV5-1 with TRBJ1-2; a possible D gene is TRBD1 (6 bases). The CDR3 is made up of 18 amino acids. Germline lookup yields CDR1 SGHRS and CDR2 YFSETQ. CDR3 sequence (DNA): TGCGCCAGCAGCATATTATACAGGACAGCCTTGGGCGGCTATGGCTACCCCTTC. Translating it yields CASSILYRTALGGYGYPF.

V usage is TRBV29-1 and J usage is TRBJ1-1; 9 nucleotides agree with TRBD1. This CDR3 region has 11 residues. Germline CDR1 SQVTM, CDR2 ANQGSEA. V lost 4 bases and J lost 7; bases outside the gene matches: 1. CDR3 residues: CSVATGGEAFF. The CDR3 DNA is TGCAGCGTTGCGACAGGGGGTGAAGCTTTCTTT.

The chain carries TRBV19 and TRBJ2-4; a possible D gene is TRBD2 (6 bases). CDR3 size: 14 residues. CDR1 LNHDA and CDR2 SQIVND come from the germline V gene (reference sequence). V was clipped by 1 base and J by 9 bases, with 13 bases between them. CDR3 residues: CASSIGRGLSIQYF. In DNA form, the CDR3 reads TGTGCCAGTAGTATAGGTAGGGGACTCAGCATTCAGTACTTC.

V usage is TRBV27 and J usage is TRBJ2-7; TRBD1 matches 9 bases. Germline V gives CDR1 MNHEY, CDR2 SMNVEV (reference sequence). CDR3 length equals 18 residues. V was pared by 6 bases and J by 4 bases, with 19 bases of the junction left unmatched. CDR3 amino acids: CASSPKRTGESLVYEQYF. In nucleotides, the CDR3 is TGTGCCAGCAGCCCAAAACGGACAGGGGAATCCCTGGTATACGAGCAGTACTTC.